A selection of T cell receptor beta chains follows, all from one sample in a study of graft-versus-host responses after intestinal transplantation. TCRdb keeps only in-frame clones here, not all; method: immunoSEQ multiplex PCR. Counted here are approximately 26,000 clones, over 80% occurring once; the ten biggest clones make up 0.65% to 0.9%. Their cognate antigens are unknown. The specimen was unstimulated CD4+ T cells sorted from spleen or lymph node cells, collected before intestinal transplant. These receptors originate from a human donor who received an intestinal transplant. The CDR3 runs from the conserved cysteine through the conserved F or W. A D gene is named only where the DNA matches it firmly. Rows may omit the clone size; those that give it use once, few, many or a size class.

cdr3_aa	cdr3_nt	clone_size	d_call	v_call	j_call
CASSLNPNIQYF	TGTGCCAGCAGCCTGAACCCAAACATTCAGTACTTC	-	-	TRBV5-6	TRBJ2-4
CASSYTSLAGANVLTF	TGTGCCAGCAGTTACACTAGTCTGGCTGGGGCCAACGTCCTGACTTTC	-	-	TRBV6-5	TRBJ2-6
CASSFVPGRAEDTQYF	TGTGCCAGCAGTTTCGTCCCCGGGAGGGCAGAAGATACGCAGTATTTT	-	TRBD2	TRBV27	TRBJ2-3
CASSDLGQGGEKLFF	TGTGCCAGCAGTGACTTAGGACAGGGAGGCGAAAAACTGTTTTTT	-	TRBD1	TRBV25-1	TRBJ1-4
CASSFPQNTEAFF	TGTGCCAGCAGCTTCCCGCAGAACACTGAAGCTTTCTTT	-	-	TRBV7-3	TRBJ1-1
CASSKTENTEAFF	TGTGCCAGCAGCAAAACAGAAAACACTGAAGCTTTCTTT	-	-	TRBV5-4	TRBJ1-1
CASSLGGTRNQPQHF	TGTGCCAGCAGCTTAGGTGGGACACGTAATCAGCCCCAGCATTTT	-	-	TRBV7-2	TRBJ1-5
CASSYSLVSTYEQYF	TGTGCCAGCAGTTACTCACTAGTCTCCACCTACGAGCAGTACTTC	-	-	TRBV6-5	TRBJ2-7
CASSEGLPGLTFF	TGTGCCAGCAGTGAAGGTTTACCGGGTTTGACTTTTTTT	-	-	TRBV2	TRBJ1-6
CASSSPFGAGVLGDTQYF	TGTGCCAGCAGCTCCCCCTTTGGGGCGGGAGTTTTGGGAGATACGCAGTATTTT	-	TRBD2	TRBV7-3	TRBJ2-3
CASRNSRYNEKLFF	TGTGCCAGCAGAAACTCCAGGTATAATGAAAAACTGTTTTTT	once	-	TRBV6-5	TRBJ1-4
CASSLIGPGTVYEQYF	TGTGCCAGCAGCTTAATCGGGCCCGGGACAGTCTACGAGCAGTACTTC	-	TRBD1	TRBV11-2	TRBJ2-7